This T cell receptor beta chain was observed in a study of CD8 T cells in Susac syndrome. With random hexamers, 0.5 to 1 ug RNA was reverse transcribed. By means of immunoSEQ multiplex PCR, TCR beta CDR3 spanning 54 Vbeta and 13 Jbeta underwent amplification. TCRdb itself ran the immunoSEQ multiplex PCR reads through MiXCR, one entry per CDR3 protein. There are roughly 200,000 distinct CDR3 sequences in the sample; more than 90% occur only once, and around 0.093% lies in the top ten. In contrast to the negatively isolated CD8+ and CD4+ T cells, TEMRA cells were FACS-enriched. The V gene's germline CDR1 is LNHDA and CDR2 SQIVND (reference sequence). The CDR3 extends over 15 amino acids. J was trimmed by 6 bases and V by 4 bases; bases with no gene match: 7.

The source of this sequence is a human donor with multiple sclerosis. The specimen was CD4+ T cells from PBMCs. The genes are TRBV19 and TRBJ2-1; the match to TRBD1 covers 9 bases. CDR3 protein: CASSSLGQGINEQFF. Written as DNA, the CDR3 is TGTGCCAGTAGTAGCCTCGGACAGGGGATCAATGAGCAGTTCTTC. The entire variable domain, with the rest obtained from reference TRBV19 and TRBJ2-1, is as follows: DGGITQSPKYLFRKEGQNVTLSCEQNLNHDAMYWYRQDPGQGLRLIYYSQIVNDFQKGDIAEGYSVSREKKESFPLTVTSAQKNPTAFYLCASSSLGQGINEQFFGPGTRLTVL.